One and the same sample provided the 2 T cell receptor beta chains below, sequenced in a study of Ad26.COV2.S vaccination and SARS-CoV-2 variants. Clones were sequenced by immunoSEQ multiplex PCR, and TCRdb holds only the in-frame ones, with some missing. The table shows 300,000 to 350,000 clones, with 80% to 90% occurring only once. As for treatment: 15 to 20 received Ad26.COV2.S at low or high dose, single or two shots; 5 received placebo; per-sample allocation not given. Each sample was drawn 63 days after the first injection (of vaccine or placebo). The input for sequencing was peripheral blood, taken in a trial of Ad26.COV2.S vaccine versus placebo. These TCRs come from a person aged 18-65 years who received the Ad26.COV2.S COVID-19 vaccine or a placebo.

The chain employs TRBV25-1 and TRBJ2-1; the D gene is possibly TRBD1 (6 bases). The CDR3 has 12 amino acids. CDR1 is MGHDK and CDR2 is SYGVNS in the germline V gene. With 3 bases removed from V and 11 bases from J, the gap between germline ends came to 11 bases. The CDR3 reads CASSDPDRKQFF. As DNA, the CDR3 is TGTGCCAGCAGTGATCCCGACAGGAAGCAGTTCTTC.

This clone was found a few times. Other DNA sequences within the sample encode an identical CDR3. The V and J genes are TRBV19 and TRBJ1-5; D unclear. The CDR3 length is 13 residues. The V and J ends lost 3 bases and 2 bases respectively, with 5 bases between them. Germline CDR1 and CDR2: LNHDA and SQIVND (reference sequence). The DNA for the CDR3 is TGTGCCAGTAGTATCACGGGCAATCAGCCCCAGCATTTT. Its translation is CASSITGNQPQHF.